The entry below describes one T cell receptor beta chain. The data were produced by immunoSEQ multiplex PCR, yet TCRdb's version contains in-frame clones alone and is incomplete. The sample has some 52,000 clones. The sample is drawn from a study of Tregs in tolerant kidney transplant recipients. The source material was CD4+ T cells from blood, sampled before the transplant. The origin of this receptor is a human donor who received a combined kidney and bone marrow transplant.

The CDR3 is CASSIPSGREQETQYF. CDR3 DNA (partial): TGCGCCAGCAGCATCCCTAGCGGGAGAGAACAAGAGACG. The V and J genes are TRBV5-1 and TRBJ2-3, with 10 bases identical to TRBD2. Sequencing ends 3 residues short of the CDR3 end; the germline J gene provides the rest. There are 16 residues in the CDR3. The V gene's germline CDR1 is SGHRS and CDR2 YFSETQ.